The next 26 T cell receptor beta chains were all read from a single sample in a study of T cells after yellow fever vaccination. TCRdb re-called the 5' RACE reads through MiXCR, storing one row per CDR3 protein. The sample has 350,000 to 450,000 distinct CDR3 sequences, under 20% seen once. This sample comprised PBMCs, obtained before the yellow fever booster vaccination. The origin of the receptors is a man aged 18-30 years who received the YFV17D yellow fever vaccine.

This clonotype was recorded at least ten times. The V and J genes are TRBV5-1 and TRBJ2-1; 11 bases are a match to TRBD2. From germline, CDR1 is SGHRS and CDR2 YFSETQ. J was trimmed by 9 bases and V by 4 bases; bases with no gene match: 12. CDR3 length: 16 residues. DNA of the CDR3: TGCGCCAGCAGCGACACCCTAGCGGGGGGACATAGTGAGCAGTTCTTC. Translation: CASSDTLAGGHSEQFF.

The rearrangement joins TRBV7-2 to TRBJ2-2, with a possible D match to TRBD2 (5 bases). Germline CDR1 is SGHTA and CDR2 is FQGNSA. CDR3 length: 13 residues. The V gene lost 3 bases and the J gene lost 3 bases, with 5 bases spanning the gap. The CDR3 sequence is CASSLRDTGELFF. Written as DNA, the CDR3 is TGTGCCAGCAGCTTGAGGGACACCGGGGAGCTGTTTTTT.

There are a few counts of this clonotype. The chain has TRBV7-2 and TRBJ2-3; 11 bases fit TRBD2. Trimming took 5 bases from V and 5 from J; bases not matched to a gene: 9. The CDR3 contains 16 residues. The germline V gene encodes CDR1 SGHTA and CDR2 FQGNSA. CDR3 loop: CASSLQVAGGRDTQYF. CDR3 nucleotides: TGTGCCAGCAGCCTGCAGGTAGCGGGGGGGAGAGATACGCAGTATTTT.

The chain couples TRBV25-1 to TRBJ1-2; TRBD1 aligns across 7 bases. Per the germline V gene, CDR1 is MGHDK and CDR2 is SYGVNS. The CDR3 is 16 residues long. J was trimmed by 5 bases and V by 5 bases; bases with no gene match: 14. CDR3 bases: TGTGCCAGCAGTTCCACCCACAGGGGAAGTACTTATGGCTACACCTTC. The encoded protein is CASSSTHRGSTYGYTF.

This clonotype was counted only a few times. The chain uses TRBV5-1 and TRBJ2-1, with D tentatively TRBD1 (6 bases). Between the trimmed V and J ends, which lost 0 bases and 4 bases, there was a span of 20 bases. Germline lookup yields CDR1 SGHRS and CDR2 YFSETQ. The CDR3 totals 18 residues. The CDR3 DNA follows: TGCGCCAGCAGCTTGGCTCCGGGTTCGGGGACATCATACAATGAGCAGTTCTTC. Its translation: CASSLAPGSGTSYNEQFF.

This clonotype was recorded at least ten times. The chain is built from TRBV20-1 and TRBJ2-1; a weak D match, TRBD2 (6 bases). Germline V gene sequence: CDR1 DFQATT, CDR2 SNEGSKA (reference sequence). The CDR3 has 12 residues. The V and J ends lost 1 base and 9 bases respectively, with 10 bases between them. The CDR3, as DNA: TGCAGTGCTAGAGTTGGGGGAGGTGAGCAGTTCTTC. The encoded protein is CSARVGGGEQFF.

The chain uses TRBV5-1 and TRBJ1-5; D is undetermined. The V end lost 0 bases, the J end lost 3 bases, and 10 bases lay between the germline ends. The CDR3 sequence is 15 residues long. CDR1 SGHRS and CDR2 YFSETQ come from the germline V gene. The DNA for the CDR3 is TGCGCCAGCAGCTTGGACAGCCTGTCCAATCAGCCCCAGCATTTT. Protein sequence: CASSLDSLSNQPQHF.

This clonotype came up many times. The CDR3 region is CASSTTGGAYGYTF. In DNA form, the CDR3 reads TGCGCCAGCAGCACTACAGGGGGCGCGTATGGCTACACCTTC. The chain has TRBV5-1 and TRBJ1-2, with 9 positions matching TRBD1. The germline V gene has CDR1 SGHRS and CDR2 YFSETQ. The CDR3 loop spans 14 amino acids. Trimming at V came to 4 bases and at J to 5 bases, leaving 6 bases not matched to a gene.

This clonotype was counted only a few times. The chain couples TRBV5-1 to TRBJ2-3; the match to TRBD2 covers 7 bases. V shed 4 bases, J shed 6 bases, and the junction held 11 bases outside the gene matches. CDR3 length: 15 residues. Germline CDR1 reads SGHRS; CDR2 reads YFSETQ. The CDR3 here is CASSRRGEPVDTQYF. CDR3 DNA sequence: TGCGCCAGCAGCCGCCGGGGGGAACCGGTCGATACGCAGTATTTT. Full variable domain (remainder filled in from reference TRBV5-1 and TRBJ2-3): KAGVTQTPRYLIKTRGQQVTLSCSPISGHRSVSWYQQTPGQGLQFLFEYFSETQRNKGNFPGRFSGRQFSNSRSEMNVSTLELGDSALYLCASSRRGEPVDTQYFGPGTRLTVL.

The rearrangement uses TRBV6-1 and TRBJ1-1, with unresolved D. Per germline, CDR1 MNHNS and CDR2 SASEGT. Trimming removed 4 bases from V and 0 bases from J, with 12 bases in between. The CDR3 loop spans 15 amino acids. The CDR3 protein is CASSGRNLMNTEAFF. In DNA form, the CDR3 reads TGTGCCAGCAGTGGTAGGAACTTGATGAACACTGAAGCTTTCTTT.

The chain links TRBV20-1 to TRBJ2-2; 7 nucleotides agree with TRBD1. The trim removed 6 bases at V and 3 bases at J, leaving 4 bases unmatched. In germline, CDR1 is DFQATT, CDR2 SNEGSKA (reference sequence). The CDR3 has 13 residues. The CDR3 DNA is TGCAGTGCCCGAGGGACAGACACCGGGGAGCTGTTTTTT. This encodes CSARGTDTGELFF.

This sequence joins TRBV7-3 and TRBJ2-3; the D is unclear. From germline, CDR1 is SGHTA and CDR2 FQGTGA. V was cut by 4 bases and J by 3 bases, with 11 bases left in between. This CDR3 has 14 residues. The CDR3 sequence is CASSSGLETDTQYF. DNA for the CDR3: TGTGCCAGCAGCTCCGGCCTGGAAACAGATACGCAGTATTTT.

The CDR3 spells CASSPLRLDTQYF. In nucleotides, the CDR3 is TGTGCCAGCTCACCACTCCGACTGGATACGCAGTATTTT. This chain connects TRBV18 to TRBJ2-3; D remains ambiguous. The germline V gene has CDR1 KGHSH and CDR2 LQKENI. Trimming stripped 1 base from V and 6 bases from J, with 8 bases between. The CDR3 consists of 13 residues.

This clonotype showed up many times. The CDR3 sequence is CASSHAVETQYF. For the CDR3, the DNA is TGTGCCAGCAGCCATGCCGTAGAGACCCAGTACTTC. The chain recombines TRBV6-2 or TRBV6-3 with TRBJ2-5; D not certain. Germline values: CDR1 MNHEY, CDR2 SVGEGT. V lost 6 bases and J 4 bases, leaving 9 bases between the germline ends. This CDR3 has 12 residues.

V is TRBV5-1 and J is TRBJ2-3; D remains ambiguous. This CDR3 is built from 16 residues. The V end lost 2 bases, the J end lost 2 bases, and 15 bases lay between the germline ends. CDR1 and CDR2 (germline): SGHRS, YFSETQ. The CDR3 sequence: CASSFGLFANTDTQYF. The CDR3 nucleotides read TGCGCCAGCAGCTTCGGTCTATTTGCTAACACAGATACGCAGTATTTT.

The rearrangement links TRBV5-1 to TRBJ2-5, with 11 bases lining up with TRBD2. The CDR3 spans 15 residues. V lost 1 base and J lost 7; bases outside the gene matches: 6. Germline-derived CDR1 and CDR2 are SGHRS and YFSETQ. CDR3 amino acids: CASSLTSGGSRTQYF. The CDR3 nucleotides read TGCGCCAGCAGCTTGACTAGCGGGGGTTCCCGGACCCAGTACTTC. The entire variable domain, with the rest obtained from reference TRBV5-1 and TRBJ2-5, is as follows: KAGVTQTPRYLIKTRGQQVTLSCSPISGHRSVSWYQQTPGQGLQFLFEYFSETQRNKGNFPGRFSGRQFSNSRSEMNVSTLELGDSALYLCASSLTSGGSRTQYFGPGTRLLVL.

The J gene is TRBJ1-1, the V gene TRBV29-1, with D possibly TRBD1 on 5 matching bases. The germline gives CDR1 SQVTM, CDR2 ANQGSEA. The CDR3 totals 14 residues. Between the trimmed V and J ends, which lost 7 bases and 0 bases, there was a span of 15 bases. CDR3 protein: CSALGGAVNTEAFF. The CDR3 nucleotides read TGCAGCGCCCTGGGCGGGGCCGTGAACACTGAAGCTTTCTTT.

This chain uses TRBV24-1 with TRBJ2-2, with TRBD2 as a possible D gene (5 bases). Germline V gene lookup returns CDR1 KGHDR and CDR2 SFDVKD. V was shortened by 4 bases and J by 14 bases, with 16 bases between the two germline ends. CDR3 length equals 13 residues. The CDR3 reads CATSDPGRPGLFF. The CDR3 DNA is TGTGCCACCAGTGACCCAGGACGTCCGGGACTGTTTTTT.

The chain joins TRBV19 to TRBJ2-1, with D possibly TRBD1 on 6 matching bases. Deletions cut 4 bases from V and 4 bases from J, with 11 bases between. The CDR3 is 14 residues long. Germline CDR1 LNHDA, CDR2 SQIVND (reference sequence). This chain's CDR3 is CASSRTASYNEQFF. CDR3 bases: TGTGCCAGTAGTAGGACAGCCTCATACAATGAGCAGTTCTTC.

The genes are TRBV4-1 and TRBJ2-1; D gene uncertain. The length of the CDR3 is 13 residues. Trimming left V 4 bases short and J 3 bases short, with 7 bases between. The germline V gene has CDR1 MGHRA and CDR2 YSYEKL. In nucleotides, the CDR3 is TGCGCCAGCAGCCTGGCGTTCTACAATGAGCAGTTCTTC. The encoded protein is CASSLAFYNEQFF.

Many counts were recorded for this clonotype. The V and J genes are TRBV7-8 and TRBJ2-1; no definite D call. V lost 1 base to trimming and J lost 0 bases, with 10 bases between them. The CDR3 is 16 amino acids. CDR1 is SGHVS, CDR2 FQNEAQ, per germline. The CDR3 loop is CASSLEASSSYNEQFF. CDR3 nucleotides: TGTGCCAGCAGCTTAGAGGCATCTAGCTCCTACAATGAGCAGTTCTTC. The full variable domain, its missing parts supplied by reference TRBV7-8 and TRBJ2-1, is GAGVSQSPRYKVAKRGQDVALRCDPISGHVSLFWYQQALGQGPEFLTYFQNEAQLDKSGLPSDRFFAERPEGSVSTLKIQRTQQEDSAVYLCASSLEASSSYNEQFFGPGTRLTVL.

This clonotype was detected a few times. This sequence joins TRBV5-1 and TRBJ1-1; D is perhaps TRBD1 (5 bases). The CDR3 loop spans 12 amino acids. Germline V gene lookup returns CDR1 SGHRS and CDR2 YFSETQ. V lost 5 bases and J lost 3, with 8 bases in between. In DNA, the CDR3 is TGCGCCAGCAGTGGGACGGACACTGAAGCTTTCTTT. This encodes CASSGTDTEAFF.

The chain is built from TRBV6-6 and TRBJ2-5; 9 bases line up with TRBD2. This CDR3 is 15 amino acids long. Germline V lookup: CDR1 MNHNY, CDR2 SVGAGI (reference sequence). V was pared by 5 bases and J by 4 bases, with 8 bases of the junction left unmatched. The CDR3 reads CASSPNRGGGETQYF. The DNA of the CDR3 is TGTGCCAGCAGTCCCAATCGCGGGGGGGGAGAGACCCAGTACTTC.

V gene TRBV10-2 combines with J gene TRBJ2-7, with D possibly matching TRBD2 (5 bases). Germline CDR1 and CDR2: WSHSY and SAAADI. V lost 6 bases and J 5 bases, leaving 11 bases between the germline ends. The CDR3 has 12 residues. The CDR3: CASSGESHEQYF. The CDR3 coding sequence is TGCGCCAGCAGCGGGGAATCCCACGAGCAGTACTTC.

V and J are TRBV12-3 or TRBV12-4 and TRBJ1-5; the D gene is possibly TRBD1 (6 bases). With 3 bases removed from V and 6 bases from J, the gap between germline ends came to 18 bases. The CDR3 totals 16 residues. The DNA for the CDR3 is TGTGCCAGCAGTTTTCCGGGACACCAGCAAAGTCAGCCCCAGCATTTT. Translation: CASSFPGHQQSQPQHF.

In this sample, this clonotype turned up a few times. V usage is TRBV20-1 and J usage is TRBJ2-1; D call uncertain. V lost 3 bases, J lost 9 bases, and 15 bases lay in between. Germline CDR1 and CDR2: DFQATT and SNEGSKA (reference sequence). The CDR3 runs to 13 residues. For the CDR3, the DNA is TGCAGTGCTAGCCTTGCTCGAGAGGCTGAGCAGTTCTTC. Translation gives CSASLAREAEQFF.